These 29 T cell receptor beta chains were sequenced from one sample in a study of spatial heterogeneity in lung cancer. The sample's time point: blood at routine non-recurrence follow-up after resection. Via MiXCR, TCRdb re-called the 5' RACE reads, giving one row per CDR3 protein. Of 40,000 to 50,000 distinct CDR3 sequences listed, about 10% are singletons. This sample comprised PBMCs, obtained at follow-up. These receptors came from a female donor with early-stage non-small cell lung cancer.

The chain couples TRBV5-6 to TRBJ2-2; tentative D call: TRBD2 (5 bases). The CDR3 consists of 15 residues. Germline V gene lookup returns CDR1 SGHDT and CDR2 YYEEEE. V lost 0 bases and J lost 2, with 8 bases in between. The CDR3 DNA reads TGTGCCAGCAGCTTGGGACTATATAACACCGGGGAGCTGTTTTTT. Its translation is CASSLGLYNTGELFF.

This clonotype was counted a few times. The rearrangement uses TRBV15 and TRBJ2-7; D is perhaps TRBD1 or TRBD2 (5 bases each). Trimming removed 5 bases at V and 5 bases at J, with 16 bases between. The CDR3 has 14 residues. Germline-derived CDR1 and CDR2 are LNHNV and YYDKDF (reference sequence). The DNA of the CDR3 is TGTGCCACCAGCCTTGGGAGTTTGGGGGACGAGCAGTACTTC. The encoded protein is CATSLGSLGDEQYF.

In its sample, this clonotype was seen many times. In DNA form, the CDR3 reads TGTGCCAGCAGTTTGCGTAAAGCCCGCCCGGATACGCAGTATTTT. Amino acids: CASSLRKARPDTQYF. The rearrangement links TRBV28 to TRBJ2-3; D not certain. The CDR3 length is 15 residues. The V and J ends lost 3 bases and 6 bases respectively, with 16 bases between them. Germline V gives CDR1 MDHEN, CDR2 SYDVKM.

This chain uses TRBV19 with TRBJ2-5; the D call may be TRBD1 or TRBD2 (6 bases each). The CDR3 length is 13 residues. The ends were cut back, 7 bases at V and 1 base at J, with 10 bases in the middle. Per the germline V gene, CDR1 is LNHDA and CDR2 is SQIVND (reference sequence). The CDR3: CASKEGGQETQYF. The DNA for the CDR3 is TGTGCCAGTAAGGAGGGGGGCCAAGAGACCCAGTACTTC.

In nucleotides, the CDR3 is TGTGCCAGCAGTTGGCGCCCCGGGGCGGGTCATTACAATGAGCAGTTCTTC. Translation gives CASSWRPGAGHYNEQFF. The gene calls are TRBV6-2 or TRBV6-3 and TRBJ2-1; either TRBD1 or TRBD2 may supply D (5 bases each). Germline lookup yields CDR1 MNHEY and CDR2 SVGEGT. Deletions cut 4 bases from V and 4 bases from J, with 20 bases between. This CDR3 region has 17 residues.

The chain uses TRBV7-9 and TRBJ2-3; 7 bases align to TRBD1. The CDR3 is made up of 15 amino acids. The V and J ends lost 0 bases and 7 bases, in that order; junction bases with no gene match: 7. Germline values: CDR1 SEHNR, CDR2 FQNEAQ (reference sequence). This CDR3 is CASSLAGTVGNTQYF. For the CDR3, the DNA is TGTGCCAGCAGCTTAGCCGGGACAGTCGGCAATACGCAGTATTTT.

This clonotype was seen at least ten times. V is TRBV4-2 and J is TRBJ2-5; D is uncertain. V was cut by 0 bases and J by 6 bases, with 5 bases left in between. Germline V gene data show CDR1 as LGHNA and CDR2 as YNFKEQ. This CDR3 has 12 residues. CDR3 sequence: CASSQDGQTQYF. As DNA, the CDR3 is TGTGCCAGCAGCCAAGATGGCCAGACCCAGTACTTC.

J is TRBJ1-1 and V is TRBV28, with D possibly TRBD1 on 5 matching bases. Germline lookup yields CDR1 MDHEN and CDR2 SYDVKM. V shed 6 bases and J shed 1 base, with 9 bases lying between them. The CDR3 runs 13 residues. This chain's CDR3 is CASSPGGNTEAFF. CDR3 in DNA: TGTGCCAGCAGCCCCGGGGGGAACACTGAAGCTTTCTTT.

This clonotype was found many times. The chain recombines TRBV20-1 with TRBJ1-1; D is uncertain. In germline, CDR1 is DFQATT, CDR2 SNEGSKA (reference sequence). Trimming took off 8 bases at V and 0 bases at J, with 10 bases between the two ends. This CDR3 is 12 amino acids long. CDR3 bases: TGCAGTCCATCATGGATGAACACTGAAGCTTTCTTT. Protein: CSPSWMNTEAFF.

This clonotype showed up many times. The rearrangement joins TRBV4-3 to TRBJ1-1; D ambiguous. This CDR3 spans 14 amino acids. V dropped 1 base and J dropped 2 bases, with 8 bases sitting between them. Per the germline V gene, CDR1 is LGHNA and CDR2 is YSLEER. The CDR3 region has the DNA TGCGCCAGCAGCCAAGCCTATAGCAACACTGAAGCTTTCTTT. Translating gives CASSQAYSNTEAFF.

The genes are TRBV6-1 and TRBJ1-4; the match to TRBD1 covers 10 bases. Germline V gene data show CDR1 as MNHNS and CDR2 as SASEGT. The trim removed 8 bases at V and 0 bases at J, leaving 3 bases unmatched. This CDR3 contains 15 residues. The CDR3 region has the DNA TGTGCCAGCTCCGGGACAGGGGCAACTAATGAAAAACTGTTTTTT. It specifies CASSGTGATNEKLFF.

The sample holds many counts of this clonotype. The V gene is TRBV10-3, the J gene TRBJ2-5; possible D gene TRBD1, 6 bases. Germline CDR1 reads ENHRY; CDR2 reads SYGVKD. V was trimmed by 0 bases and J by 4 bases, leaving 15 bases between them. The length of the CDR3 is 16 residues. The CDR3 sequence: CAISESGTGRRETQYF. As DNA, the CDR3 is TGTGCCATCAGTGAGTCGGGCACAGGGCGGCGAGAGACCCAGTACTTC.

This clonotype was found many times. V is TRBV4-2 and J is TRBJ2-1, with D perhaps TRBD1 (5 bases). The CDR3 consists of 16 residues. Per germline, CDR1 LGHNA and CDR2 YNFKEQ. Trimming left V 0 bases short and J 8 bases short, with 17 bases between. The CDR3 sequence: CASSQDPATVAYEQFF. The CDR3 bases are TGTGCCAGCAGCCAAGACCCGGCGACAGTGGCCTATGAGCAGTTCTTC.

This clonotype showed up just a few times. The chain couples TRBV2 to TRBJ1-2; D is unresolved. Trimming left V 6 bases short and J 7 bases short, with 12 bases between. This CDR3 contains 12 residues. Germline V gene lookup returns CDR1 SNHLY and CDR2 FYNNEI. CDR3 amino acids: CASSPEGFGYTF. In DNA, the CDR3 is TGTGCCAGCAGCCCTGAAGGGTTTGGCTACACCTTC. The full variable domain, completed using reference TRBV2 and TRBJ1-2, is EPEVTQTPSHQVTQMGQEVILRCVPISNHLYFYWYRQILGQKVEFLVSFYNNEISEKSEIFDDQFSVERPDGSNFTLKIRSTKLEDSAMYFCASSPEGFGYTFGSGTRLTVV.

This clonotype was recorded at least ten times. This chain joins TRBV4-3 and TRBJ1-1; no definite D call. The V gene's germline CDR1 is LGHNA and CDR2 YSLEER. Trimming cost V 0 bases and J 5 bases, with 10 bases left between them. The CDR3 loop spans 14 amino acids. The CDR3 region is CASSQDRRRTEAFF. In DNA form, the CDR3 reads TGCGCCAGCAGCCAAGATCGACGGAGGACTGAAGCTTTCTTT.

The chain combines TRBV28 with TRBJ1-6; D ambiguous. V was clipped by 2 bases and J by 6 bases, with 11 bases between them. This CDR3 spans 15 amino acids. Germline CDR1 and CDR2: MDHEN and SYDVKM. Written as DNA, the CDR3 is TGTGCCAGCAGTTTAGAGGGATACGGTAATTCACCCCTCCACTTT. Translation: CASSLEGYGNSPLHF.

V and J are TRBV28 and TRBJ2-2; D remains unclear. Trimming shortened V by 1 base and J by 1 base, and 13 bases separated the two germline ends. CDR3 size: 17 residues. CDR1 is MDHEN and CDR2 is SYDVKM in the germline V gene. CDR3 in amino acids: CASSLSLTLWNTGELFF. As DNA, the CDR3 is TGTGCCAGCAGTTTATCGCTGACCCTTTGGAACACCGGGGAGCTGTTTTTT.

Comments on this clonotype: No conserved phenylalanine or tryptophan is present at the end of the CDR3, so a read error is the likely explanation. The V and J genes are TRBV9 and TRBJ2-1, with D possibly being TRBD2 (6 bases). Trimming pared 2 bases from V and 0 bases from J, leaving 15 bases between. Per the germline V gene, CDR1 is SGDLS and CDR2 is YYNGEE. The CDR3 has 17 residues. CDR3 amino acids: CASSVIGRTSSYNEQFI. Here the CDR3 DNA reads TGTGCCAGCAGCGTCATAGGGAGGACATCCTCCTACAATGAGCAGTTCATC.

This clonotype has ten or more counts. J is TRBJ2-7 and V is TRBV20-1, with 9 positions matching TRBD1. With V trimmed by 5 bases and J by 4 bases, 6 bases remained unmatched. The CDR3 totals 13 residues. Looked up from germline, CDR1 is DFQATT and CDR2 is SNEGSKA (reference sequence). This chain's CDR3 is CSAGTGKVYEQYF. CDR3 in DNA: TGCAGTGCTGGGACAGGGAAAGTGTACGAGCAGTACTTC.

In this sample, this clonotype turned up a few times. The CDR3 is CASSPLRRGGLKLAKNIQYF. CDR3 nucleotides: TGTGCCAGCAGCCCTCTGAGGCGGGGGGGCCTAAAGCTTGCCAAAAACATTCAGTACTTC. The chain combines TRBV11-2 with TRBJ2-4; TRBD2 matches at 9 bases. Germline CDR1 reads SGHAT; CDR2 reads FQNNGV. With 5 bases clipped from V and 1 base from J, the junction kept 18 bases outside the gene matches. This CDR3 spans 20 amino acids.

The CDR3 protein is CASSFKSSGVRFNEQYF. The CDR3 DNA is TGTGCCAGCAGCTTTAAGAGTTCTGGGGTGAGGTTCAACGAGCAGTACTTC. The chain uses TRBV7-6 and TRBJ2-7, with unresolved D. Per germline, CDR1 SGHVS and CDR2 FNYEAQ. This CDR3 spans 17 amino acids. Trimming stripped 3 bases from V and 5 bases from J, with 23 bases between.

The rearrangement links TRBV5-4 to TRBJ1-3; unclear D gene. V lost 2 bases to trimming and J lost 4 bases, with 10 bases between them. There are 14 residues in the CDR3. The germline V gene encodes CDR1 SGHNT and CDR2 YYREEE (reference sequence). This chain's CDR3 is CASSLFGVGNTIYF. The CDR3 DNA reads as TGTGCCAGCAGCTTATTTGGGGTAGGAAACACCATATATTTT.

This clonotype was found many times. The chain combines TRBV27 with TRBJ2-7; no clear D. This CDR3 has 12 amino acids. CDR1 MNHEY and CDR2 SMNVEV come from the germline V gene (reference sequence). V was shortened by 4 bases and J by 3 bases, with 7 bases between the two germline ends. CDR3 DNA: TGTGCCAGCAGTTCGATATTCTACGAGCAGTACTTC. Its protein is CASSSIFYEQYF.

The genes are TRBV11-2 and TRBJ1-5; D remains unclear. Germline CDR1 SGHAT, CDR2 FQNNGV. Trimming cost V 3 bases and J 4 bases, with 4 bases left between them. The CDR3 runs to 12 residues. The CDR3 spells CASSFSNQPQHF. The CDR3 nucleotides read TGTGCCAGCAGCTTCTCGAATCAGCCCCAGCATTTT.

This clonotype was seen repeatedly, ten times or more. The rearrangement uses TRBV7-3 and TRBJ2-3; the match to TRBD2 covers 13 bases. V lost 3 bases, J lost 6 bases, and 0 bases stayed unmatched. Germline V gene sequence: CDR1 SGHTA, CDR2 FQGTGA. This CDR3 is 14 amino acids long. CDR3 sequence reads: CASSLTSGGDTQYF. CDR3 in DNA: TGTGCCAGCAGCTTGACTAGCGGGGGGGATACGCAGTATTTT.

This clonotype showed up many times. V is TRBV7-2 and J is TRBJ2-5; D not certain. Germline V gene lookup returns CDR1 SGHTA and CDR2 FQGNSA. This CDR3 is 12 amino acids long. The V end was cut by 0 bases, the J end by 3 bases, with 2 bases between. The CDR3 region has the DNA TGTGCCAGCAGCTTAGCGGAAGAGACCCAGTACTTC. Its translation: CASSLAEETQYF.

This clonotype came up a few times. This chain joins TRBV7-9 and TRBJ2-2; D not resolved. The CDR3 extends over 12 amino acids. V was pared by 3 bases and J by 4 bases, with 3 bases between. Germline lookup yields CDR1 SEHNR and CDR2 FQNEAQ (reference sequence). Written as DNA, the CDR3 is TGTGCCAGCAGCTTGTTCACCGGGGAGCTGTTTTTT. The encoded protein is CASSLFTGELFF.

This clonotype turned up a few times. The chain links TRBV5-4 to TRBJ2-1; 11 bases fit TRBD2. CDR1 SGHNT and CDR2 YYREEE come from the germline V gene (reference sequence). V was clipped by 6 bases and J by 1 base; unmatched bases: 6. This CDR3 has 16 residues. The CDR3 spells CASMRLAGISYNEQFF. The CDR3 DNA is TGTGCCAGCATGCGACTAGCGGGGATATCCTACAATGAGCAGTTCTTC.

This clonotype was seen a few times. The chain employs TRBV5-1 and TRBJ1-4; no clear D gene. From germline, CDR1 is SGHRS and CDR2 YFSETQ. The CDR3 sequence is 12 residues long. The V and J ends lost 1 base and 8 bases respectively, with 6 bases between them. The CDR3 loop reads CASSLQGEKLFF. In DNA, the CDR3 is TGCGCCAGCAGCTTGCAAGGGGAAAAACTGTTTTTT.